The entry below gives a single TCR beta chain sequence along with its context. Study processing details: Nucleated cell number was recorded as an estimate derived from reference gene primer amplification. Assay: immunoSEQ multiplex PCR; the TCRdb copy retains only in-frame clones and omits some. The DNA gave D and trimming, while V, J and clone size come from that table. The data show 400,000 to 550,000 clones, roughly 90% seen once. This sample is part of a study of blood T cell repertoires in COVID-19. Across the study: COVID-19 samples, acute and convalescent, were from the United States, Italy and Spain. T cells, B-cell-depleted T cells, or PBMCs provided the cDNA or gDNA that served as material.

With 7 bases clipped from V and 6 bases from J, the junction kept 3 bases outside the gene matches. Germline CDR1 is LNHDA and CDR2 is SQIVND (reference sequence). This CDR3 has 12 residues. Sequences were obtained from peripheral blood. This receptor was obtained from a woman under 40 with acute or convalescent COVID-19. The chain couples TRBV19 to TRBJ2-1, with 7 positions matching TRBD2. CDR3 nucleotides: TGTGCCAGTATGGGGGGGAGCAATGAGCAGTTCTTC. Translating it yields CASMGGSNEQFF.